What follows are 18 T cell receptor beta chains derived from one specimen sequenced in a study of graft-versus-host responses after intestinal transplantation. The repertoire was sequenced with immunoSEQ multiplex PCR; TCRdb's copy has only in-frame clones and lacks some. The repertoire includes about 93,000 clones, about 93% of them detected once, and 0.45% to 0.6% sits in the top ten. Antigens of these TCRs are unknown. The sample here was unstimulated CD8+ T cells sorted from spleen or lymph node cells, taken before intestinal transplant. These receptors came from a human donor who received an intestinal transplant.

DNA for the CDR3: TGTGCCAGCAGCTTAGACACTGGACAGGGGACACCCTACGAGCAGTACTTC. Protein: CASSLDTGQGTPYEQYF. The chain uses TRBV11-2 and TRBJ2-7, with 9 bases aligning to TRBD1. Germline lookup yields CDR1 SGHAT and CDR2 FQNNGV. The CDR3 has 17 amino acids. J gave up 2 bases and V 0 bases, and 8 bases lay outside the gene matches.

The CDR3 reads CASSRGDRGGSTGELFF. CDR3 nucleotides: TGTGCCAGCAGCAGGGGAGACAGGGGCGGCTCCACCGGGGAGCTGTTTTTT. The J gene is TRBJ2-2, the V gene TRBV9, with 8 bases matching TRBD1. Germline CDR1 reads SGDLS; CDR2 reads YYNGEE. V shed 4 bases, J shed 4 bases, and the junction held 12 bases outside the gene matches. The CDR3 contains 17 residues.

This clone was recorded once. This chain joins TRBV19 and TRBJ2-1; a possible D gene is TRBD1 (5 bases). This CDR3 is 15 amino acids long. V was clipped by 6 bases and J by 0 bases, with 12 bases between them. CDR1 LNHDA and CDR2 SQIVND come from the germline V gene (reference sequence). DNA of the CDR3: TGTGCCAGTAGCCTGATGGGGCTCTCCTACAATGAGCAGTTCTTC. The encoded protein is CASSLMGLSYNEQFF.

This clone is a singleton in its sample. The chain employs TRBV5-6 and TRBJ2-7; maybe TRBD1 (6 bases). The CDR3 sequence is 13 residues long. Germline-derived CDR1 and CDR2 are SGHDT and YYEEEE. V was pared by 2 bases and J by 5 bases, with 11 bases between. For the CDR3, the DNA is TGTGCCAGCAGCTTAGCAGGGGCCGACGAGCAGTACTTC. As protein: CASSLAGADEQYF. The complete variable domain, with remaining parts taken from reference TRBV5-6 and TRBJ2-7, reads DAGVTQSPTHLIKTRGQQVTLRCSPKSGHDTVSWYQQALGQGPQFIFQYYEEEERQRGNFPDRFSGHQFPNYSSELNVNALLLGDSALYLCASSLAGADEQYFGPGTRLTVT.

This clone has only one observation. This rearrangement joins TRBV30 to TRBJ2-1; TRBD1 matches at 8 bases. Germline V gene data show CDR1 as GTSNPN and CDR2 as SVGIG (reference sequence). The V segment lost 0 bases and the J segment 8 bases; nucleotides outside the gene matches: 9. This CDR3 contains 15 residues. The CDR3 DNA is TGTGCCTGGAGTGTTACGCAGGGGGCCATCTATGAGCAGTTCTTC. Encoded protein: CAWSVTQGAIYEQFF.

The gene calls are TRBV30 and TRBJ2-1; the D is unclear. The CDR3 is made up of 15 amino acids. The ends were cut back, 1 base at V and 0 bases at J, with 10 bases in the middle. Germline CDR1 is GTSNPN and CDR2 is SVGIG (reference sequence). Here the CDR3 reads CAWSGAAHSYNEQFF. For the CDR3, the DNA is TGTGCCTGGAGTGGCGCGGCCCACTCCTACAATGAGCAGTTCTTC.

A note on this clone: Different DNA sequences within this sample yield the same CDR3. The V and J genes are TRBV5-1 and TRBJ2-7; maybe TRBD2 (6 bases). CDR1 SGHRS and CDR2 YFSETQ come from the germline V gene. This CDR3 contains 15 residues. V was pared by 5 bases and J by 2 bases, with 17 bases between. The CDR3 DNA reads as TGCGCCAGCAGGGAGAGTCCGGGACTGCCCTACGAGCAGTACTTC. Amino acids: CASRESPGLPYEQYF.

The chain links TRBV27 to TRBJ1-2, with TRBD1 identical over 7 bases. With V trimmed by 6 bases and J by 4 bases, 20 bases remained unmatched. This CDR3 comprises 18 residues. The V gene's germline CDR1 is MNHEY and CDR2 SMNVEV (reference sequence). CDR3 DNA sequence: TGTGCCAGCAGCTACAGGGGAGGACCCATACAAGACCTCTATGGCTACACCTTC. The encoded protein is CASSYRGGPIQDLYGYTF.

The chain is built from TRBV19 and TRBJ1-6; possible D gene TRBD1, 5 bases. The CDR3 totals 14 residues. Trimming left V 0 bases short and J 8 bases short, with 8 bases between. Germline values: CDR1 LNHDA, CDR2 SQIVND (reference sequence). The CDR3: CASSIEGGYSPLHF. In DNA, the CDR3 is TGTGCCAGTAGTATAGAGGGGGGTTATTCACCCCTCCACTTT.

The V gene is TRBV4-1, the J gene TRBJ2-7, with 11 bases matching TRBD2. With V trimmed by 6 bases and J by 4 bases, 5 bases remained unmatched. Germline V gene lookup returns CDR1 MGHRA and CDR2 YSYEKL. The CDR3 covers 14 residues. CDR3 sequence reads: CASSSTSGEYEQYF. In DNA, the CDR3 is TGCGCCAGCAGTTCGACTAGCGGGGAGTACGAGCAGTACTTC.

The rearrangement uses TRBV7-9 and TRBJ2-5; tentative D call: TRBD2 (5 bases). Trimming cost V 5 bases and J 2 bases, with 12 bases left between them. The germline V gene encodes CDR1 SEHNR and CDR2 FQNEAQ (reference sequence). The CDR3 extends over 14 amino acids. Here the CDR3 reads CASSQRTAQETQYF. DNA of the CDR3: TGTGCCAGCAGCCAGCGGACGGCGCAAGAGACCCAGTACTTC.

V and J are TRBV5-1 and TRBJ1-1; D is undetermined. The V end lost 4 bases, the J end lost 0 bases, and 10 bases lay between the germline ends. The CDR3 is 14 amino acids. CDR1 is SGHRS, CDR2 YFSETQ, per germline. The CDR3 DNA reads as TGCGCCAGCAGCCAAGAAGCTGTGAACACTGAAGCTTTCTTT. This encodes CASSQEAVNTEAFF. Filled out from reference TRBV5-1 and TRBJ1-1, the complete variable domain reads KAGVTQTPRYLIKTRGQQVTLSCSPISGHRSVSWYQQTPGQGLQFLFEYFSETQRNKGNFPGRFSGRQFSNSRSEMNVSTLELGDSALYLCASSQEAVNTEAFFGQGTRLTVV.

V and J are TRBV14 and TRBJ1-1; 7 nucleotides agree with TRBD1. V dropped 6 bases and J dropped 1; count of bases not matched to a gene: 8. The CDR3 loop spans 15 amino acids. The germline gives CDR1 SGHDN, CDR2 FVKESK. The CDR3 coding sequence is TGTGCCAGCAGACGACAGGGAGTAGGGAACACTGAAGCTTTCTTT. Residues: CASRRQGVGNTEAFF. The whole variable domain, filled in from reference TRBV14 and TRBJ1-1, reads EAGVTQFPSHSVIEKGQTVTLRCDPISGHDNLYWYRRVMGKEIKFLLHFVKESKQDESGMPNNRFLAERTGGTYSTLKVQPAELEDSGVYFCASRRQGVGNTEAFFGQGTRLTVV.

The CDR3 region is CASSIDRVNTGELFF. In nucleotides, the CDR3 is TGCGCCAGCAGTATAGACAGGGTAAACACCGGGGAGCTGTTTTTT. The chain carries TRBV4-3 and TRBJ2-2, with TRBD1 matching over 7 bases. CDR1 is LGHNA and CDR2 is YSLEER in the germline V gene. V lost 6 bases, J lost 2 bases, and 6 bases stayed unmatched. This CDR3 has 15 residues.

The rearrangement links TRBV19 to TRBJ1-3, with D perhaps matching TRBD1 (5 bases). This CDR3 region has 14 residues. Trimming cost V 3 bases and J 2 bases, with 8 bases left between them. The germline V gene has CDR1 LNHDA and CDR2 SQIVND (reference sequence). CDR3 nucleotide sequence: TGTGCCAGTAGTATGCAGGGAACTGGAAACACCATATATTTT. Amino acid sequence: CASSMQGTGNTIYF.

This chain joins TRBV7-8 and TRBJ1-1, with D possibly matching TRBD1 (6 bases). Germline CDR1 reads SGHVS; CDR2 reads FQNEAQ. The ends were cut back, 8 bases at V and 4 bases at J, with 17 bases in the middle. The CDR3 totals 14 residues. CDR3 amino acids: CASLELQGSTEAFF. CDR3 nucleotides: TGTGCCAGCCTAGAACTACAGGGATCCACTGAAGCTTTCTTT.

This rearrangement joins TRBV9 to TRBJ2-1; 8 nucleotides match TRBD1. Germline trimming cut 5 bases from V and 4 bases from J; bases unmatched to any gene: 11. CDR3 length: 16 residues. Germline CDR1 SGDLS, CDR2 YYNGEE. The CDR3 nucleotides are TGTGCCAGCAGGGACGGGACTGGACAGGGATACAATGAGCAGTTCTTC. Its protein is CASRDGTGQGYNEQFF.

The genes are TRBV19 and TRBJ1-1; TRBD1 aligns across 7 bases. This CDR3 has 16 residues. Trimming removed 7 bases from V and 1 base from J; junction bases left unmatched: 12. Germline CDR1 is LNHDA and CDR2 is SQIVND (reference sequence). The CDR3 DNA is TGTGCCAGTACCATGCTACAGGGGCCCTCGAACACTGAAGCTTTCTTT. Its translation is CASTMLQGPSNTEAFF.